This paragraph covers one TCR beta chain sequence. Antigen specificity is unknown. J was trimmed by 2 bases and V by 9 bases; bases with no gene match: 7. Per the germline V gene, CDR1 is MNHNS and CDR2 is SASEGT. The CDR3 sequence is 13 residues long. The sample originates from a study of type 1 regulatory T cells. TCRdb processed the reads anew with MiXCR; each CDR3 protein has one entry. The sample shows about 62,000 distinct CDR3 sequences, roughly 60% of them seen only once. The origin of this receptor is a human donor in good health. Sequencing was performed on cultured non-Tr1 T cells, either the whole culture or a sorted T cell fraction (not recorded which). The genes are TRBV6-1 and TRBJ2-7, with 7 bases that match TRBD1. The CDR3 sequence: CASARDSPYEQYF. The CDR3 DNA reads TGTGCCAGTGCCCGGGACAGCCCCTACGAGCAGTACTTC.